Below, 27 T cell receptor beta chains from the same sample are listed, as sequenced in a study of blood T cell repertoires in COVID-19. Data came from immunoSEQ multiplex PCR; TCRdb stores just in-frame clones and leaves some out. The profile shows over 200,000 clones, 70% to 85% of them singletons. The material sequenced was PBMCs or T cells enriched from blood (not recorded which). All receptors come from a man between 60 and 70 years old who had recovered from COVID-19.

The chain links TRBV12-5 to TRBJ2-5; TRBD1 aligns across 7 bases. Trimming removed 0 bases from V and 1 base from J; junction bases left unmatched: 5. Germline CDR1 and CDR2: LGHNT and FRNRAP. The CDR3 totals 16 residues. The CDR3 loop is CASGLVRTGPQETQYF. In DNA, the CDR3 is TGTGCTAGTGGTTTGGTACGGACAGGACCCCAAGAGACCCAGTACTTC.

CDR3 nucleotides: TGTGCCATCTCTGCCAGCGAGAATCAGCCCCAGCATTTT. Protein: CAISASENQPQHF. The chain links TRBV10-3 to TRBJ1-5; D unresolved. With 8 bases removed from V and 4 bases from J, the gap between germline ends came to 12 bases. In germline, CDR1 is ENHRY, CDR2 SYGVKD. The CDR3 contains 13 residues.

This chain uses TRBV12-3 or TRBV12-4 with TRBJ1-2, with 7 bases aligning to TRBD1. V lost 6 bases, J lost 8 bases, and 9 bases stayed unmatched. The CDR3 covers 13 residues. In nucleotides, the CDR3 is TGTGCCAGCAGAAAAGGACAGGCCGAAGGCTACACCTTC. It encodes CASRKGQAEGYTF.

This chain joins TRBV10-2 and TRBJ1-2; 8 bases align to TRBD1. This CDR3 region has 13 residues. CDR1 and CDR2 from the germline V gene are WSHSY and SAAADI. The trim removed 6 bases at V and 3 bases at J, leaving 3 bases unmatched. The CDR3 DNA sequence: TGCGCCAGCAGCGACAGGGGTGACTATGGCTACACCTTC. This encodes CASSDRGDYGYTF.

The chain joins TRBV6-5 to TRBJ1-1, with 11 bases fitting TRBD1. CDR1 and CDR2 (germline): MNHEY, SVGAGI. J lost 7 bases, V lost 6 bases, and 7 bases had no gene match. This CDR3 is built from 14 residues. The DNA for the CDR3 is TGTGCCAGCAGGGACAGGGGGCGTAGAGTTGAAGCTTTCTTT. Its translation: CASRDRGRRVEAFF.

This clone was counted once. The chain carries TRBV4-2 and TRBJ1-2; D unresolved. Trimming removed 1 base from V and 8 bases from J, with 8 bases in between. Looked up from germline, CDR1 is LGHNA and CDR2 is YNFKEQ. This CDR3 spans 12 amino acids. The CDR3 nucleotides are TGTGCCAGCAGCCAAGCATCATCCGGCTACACCTTC. It encodes CASSQASSGYTF.

This clone was picked up one time. V gene TRBV18 combines with J gene TRBJ2-1, with 7 positions matching TRBD1. The CDR3 loop spans 15 amino acids. In germline, CDR1 is KGHSH, CDR2 LQKENI. The ends lost 3 bases at V and 0 bases at J; junction bases unmatched: 2. CDR3 amino acids: CASSPRQGSYNEQFF. For the CDR3, the DNA is TGTGCCAGCTCACCGAGACAGGGCTCCTACAATGAGCAGTTCTTC.

Only a few counts were recorded for this clone. The chain is built from TRBV9 and TRBJ1-3; D remains unclear. V lost 3 bases to trimming and J lost 1 base, with 8 bases between them. Per the germline V gene, CDR1 is SGDLS and CDR2 is YYNGEE. This CDR3 contains 14 residues. The CDR3 bases are TGTGCCAGCAGCGGAGGTATGTCTGGAAACACCATATATTTT. The encoded protein is CASSGGMSGNTIYF.

The chain links TRBV6-6 to TRBJ2-5, with D unclear. The V gene lost 1 base and the J gene lost 3 bases, with 3 bases spanning the gap. The CDR3 sequence is 12 residues long. Germline V CDR1 and CDR2: MNHNY, SVGAGI (reference sequence). CDR3 region: CASSYFKETQYF. CDR3 DNA: TGTGCCAGCAGTTACTTCAAAGAGACCCAGTACTTC.

The V and J genes are TRBV7-9 and TRBJ1-3; 7 bases are a match to TRBD1. J gave up 0 bases and V 4 bases, and 6 bases lay outside the gene matches. The germline CDR1 and CDR2 sequences are SEHNR and FQNEAQ (reference sequence). The length of the CDR3 is 16 residues. CDR3 residues: CASSWDSFSSGNTIYF. The CDR3 bases are TGTGCCAGCAGCTGGGACAGTTTTTCCTCTGGAAACACCATATATTTT.

The rearrangement uses TRBV21-1 and TRBJ2-7; TRBD1, the table's D call, was not compared with the DNA. TRBV21-1 is termed a pseudogene. The CDR3 has 14 amino acids. This CDR3 is CASSPGQGFIEQYF. The CDR3 region has the DNA TGTGCCAGCAGCCCAGGACAGGGTTTCATCGAGCAGTACTTC.

V usage is TRBV11-2 and J usage is TRBJ1-2, with D possibly TRBD1 on 6 matching bases. The CDR3 runs 15 residues. V lost 5 bases and J lost 5, with 18 bases in between. Germline V gene lookup returns CDR1 SGHAT and CDR2 FQNNGV. CDR3: CASSRSGGAQYGYTF. As DNA, the CDR3 is TGTGCCAGCAGCCGCTCGGGGGGGGCGCAATATGGCTACACCTTC.

This chain joins TRBV5-4 and TRBJ1-2; 7 nucleotides align to TRBD1. The CDR3 extends over 16 amino acids. Germline CDR1 SGHNT, CDR2 YYREEE (reference sequence). V shed 4 bases, J shed 8 bases, and the junction held 17 bases outside the gene matches. The CDR3 nucleotides read TGTGCCAGCAGCATTACCGGGACAGCCCGCCGCGGAGGCTACACCTTC. Its protein product is CASSITGTARRGGYTF.

Here the CDR3 DNA reads TGTGCCAGCAGCGGGGGGGGCCGGGCAGATACGCAGTATTTT. Encoded protein: CASSGGGRADTQYF. This chain connects TRBV9 to TRBJ2-3; tentative D call: TRBD2 (7 bases). Trimming cost V 3 bases and J 4 bases, with 12 bases left between them. There are 14 residues in the CDR3. CDR1 and CDR2 from the germline V gene are SGDLS and YYNGEE. The entire variable domain, with the rest obtained from reference TRBV9 and TRBJ2-3, is as follows: DSGVTQTPKHLITATGQRVTLRCSPRSGDLSVYWYQQSLDQGLQFLIQYYNGEERAKGNILERFSAQQFPDLHSELNLSSLELGDSALYFCASSGGGRADTQYFGPGTRLTVL.

As to this clone: Because the CDR3 is missing its conserved closing phenylalanine or tryptophan, this is likely a read error. The DNA is left out, because the CDR3 cannot be placed on it with certainty; the CDR3 is given as TCRdb lists it. The rearrangement joins TRBV21-1 to TRBJ1-6; the D call of TRBD1 is as the table states it, not checked on the DNA. TRBV21-1 is a recognized pseudogene. A total of 14 residues make up the CDR3, ends included. The CDR3 spells CASSKKDPTGGVTL.

The chain is built from TRBV6-5 and TRBJ1-1; D is unclear. The ends were cut back, 0 bases at V and 0 bases at J, with 8 bases in the middle. From germline, CDR1 is MNHEY and CDR2 SVGAGI. This CDR3 comprises 15 residues. The CDR3 DNA sequence: TGTGCCAGCAGTTACTCTGTTCAGGTGAACACTGAAGCTTTCTTT. It is translated as CASSYSVQVNTEAFF.

This chain uses TRBV15 with TRBJ2-6, with D possibly matching TRBD1 (6 bases). This CDR3 has 15 amino acids. Trimming took 4 bases from V and 0 from J, leaving 7 bases between them. Germline V gene lookup returns CDR1 LNHNV and CDR2 YYDKDF (reference sequence). DNA for the CDR3: TGTGCCACCAGCATAGGGGGCTCTGGGGCCAACGTCCTGACTTTC. Translating gives CATSIGGSGANVLTF.

The chain carries TRBV4-1 and TRBJ1-1; maybe TRBD1 (5 bases). Trimming pared 3 bases from V and 5 bases from J, leaving 16 bases between. This CDR3 has 15 amino acids. Germline V CDR1 and CDR2: MGHRA, YSYEKL. The CDR3 sequence is CASSQARALITEAFF. The CDR3 DNA reads as TGCGCCAGCAGCCAGGCCAGGGCGTTAATTACTGAAGCTTTCTTT.

The DNA of the CDR3 is TGCAGCGTTCAAGGACAGGGGGTCGGCTATGGCTACACCTTC. Its translation is CSVQGQGVGYGYTF. This chain connects TRBV29-1 to TRBJ1-2, with TRBD1 matching over 10 bases. Germline lookup yields CDR1 SQVTM and CDR2 ANQGSEA. J was trimmed by 4 bases and V by 5 bases; bases with no gene match: 7. The CDR3 is made up of 14 amino acids.

This clone appeared a single time. The chain recombines TRBV7-9 with TRBJ1-1, with 9 bases lining up with TRBD1. With 5 bases clipped from V and 5 bases from J, the junction kept 3 bases outside the gene matches. CDR1 is SEHNR and CDR2 is FQNEAQ in the germline V gene (reference sequence). The CDR3 spans 13 residues. The CDR3 sequence is CASSRDRDTEAFF. The CDR3 nucleotides read TGTGCCAGCAGCCGGGACAGGGATACTGAAGCTTTCTTT.

As regards this clone: The DNA is omitted, as the CDR3 cannot be located on it reliably, and the CDR3 follows TCRdb's listing. The rearrangement links TRBV19 to TRBJ1-5; the DNA was not used to check the table's D call, TRBD1. Looked up from germline, CDR1 is LNHDA and CDR2 is SQIVND (reference sequence). From its first to its last residue, the CDR3 has 15 amino acids. The CDR3 spells CASTSDRDPYQPQHF.

This clone came up a few times. The chain employs TRBV7-2 and TRBJ2-4; a possible D gene is TRBD2 (6 bases). This CDR3 comprises 15 residues. CDR1 SGHTA and CDR2 FQGNSA come from the germline V gene. Trimming stripped 1 base from V and 7 bases from J, with 14 bases between. In DNA form, the CDR3 reads TGTGCCAGCAGCTTAGGCTACGGGGGTTGGAACATTCAGTACTTC. This gives the protein CASSLGYGGWNIQYF.

This clone appeared a few times. The rearrangement uses TRBV3-1 (or the pseudogene TRBV3-2) and TRBJ1-3; D ambiguous. Between the trimmed V and J ends, which lost 8 bases and 0 bases, there was a span of 8 bases. CDR3 length: 13 amino acids. The V gene's germline CDR1 is LGHDT and CDR2 YNNKEL (reference sequence). CDR3 sequence: CASVPSSGNTIYF. DNA of the CDR3: TGTGCCAGCGTTCCTAGCTCTGGAAACACCATATATTTT.

V is TRBV5-1 and J is TRBJ1-1; TRBD1 might be the D (6 bases). The CDR3 consists of 16 residues. Trimming left V 4 bases short and J 4 bases short, with 20 bases between. Germline values: CDR1 SGHRS, CDR2 YFSETQ. The CDR3 DNA reads as TGCGCCAGCAGCCCTCCGGGGGGCGGGGATGGCACTGAAGCTTTCTTT. This gives the protein CASSPPGGGDGTEAFF.

The rearrangement joins TRBV7-3 to TRBJ2-3; TRBD1 agrees at 9 bases. Looked up from germline, CDR1 is SGHTA and CDR2 is FQGTGA. CDR3 size: 16 residues. With V trimmed by 4 bases and J by 5 bases, 10 bases remained unmatched. The CDR3 coding sequence is TGTGCCAGCAGCTCTGCAGGGGACAGGGTTATAGATACGCAGTATTTT. Its protein product is CASSSAGDRVIDTQYF.

This rearrangement joins TRBV7-3 to TRBJ1-1; the D gene is possibly TRBD1 (5 bases). The V gene lost 1 base and the J gene lost 5 bases, with 8 bases spanning the gap. The CDR3 loop spans 13 amino acids. Germline V gene lookup returns CDR1 SGHTA and CDR2 FQGTGA. CDR3 amino acids: CASSLKKGTEAFF. The DNA for the CDR3 is TGTGCCAGCAGCTTAAAAAAGGGGACTGAAGCTTTCTTT.

This chain links TRBV12-3 or TRBV12-4 with TRBJ1-2; no firm D call. Trimming removed 5 bases from V and 0 bases from J, with 7 bases in between. This CDR3 is 13 amino acids long. The CDR3 nucleotides read TGTGCCAGCAGTGGGAGTCCTAACTATGGCTACACCTTC. Translation: CASSGSPNYGYTF.